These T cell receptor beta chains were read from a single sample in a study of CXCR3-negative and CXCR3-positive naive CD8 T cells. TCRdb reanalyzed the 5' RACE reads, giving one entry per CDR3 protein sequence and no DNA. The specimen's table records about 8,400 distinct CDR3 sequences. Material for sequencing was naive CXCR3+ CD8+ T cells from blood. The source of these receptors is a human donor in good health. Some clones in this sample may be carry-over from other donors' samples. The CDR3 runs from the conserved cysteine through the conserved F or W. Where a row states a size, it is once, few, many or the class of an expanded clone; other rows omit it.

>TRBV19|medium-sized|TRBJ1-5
CATQRGNQPQHF
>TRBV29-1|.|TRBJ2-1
CSTGSDPNEQFF
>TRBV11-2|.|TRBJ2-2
CASSLVLVGAGELFF
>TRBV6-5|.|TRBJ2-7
CASSYASGRFEQYF
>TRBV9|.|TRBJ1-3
CASSPTAGWVSGNTIYF
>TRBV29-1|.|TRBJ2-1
CSVDVGDNEQFF
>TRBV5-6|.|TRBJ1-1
CASSYGWNTEAFF
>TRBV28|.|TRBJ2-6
CASMGKVGSGANVLTF
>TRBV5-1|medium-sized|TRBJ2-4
CASRRGQPADIQYF
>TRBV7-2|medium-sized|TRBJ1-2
CASSDWDREDGYTF
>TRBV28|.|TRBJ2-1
CASSPRGAPYNEQFF
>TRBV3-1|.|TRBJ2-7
CASSQEGTRDYEQYF
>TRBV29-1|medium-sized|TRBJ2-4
CSALTDSKNIQYF
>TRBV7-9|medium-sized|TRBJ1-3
CASSRDRIDGNTIYF
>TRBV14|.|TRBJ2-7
CASSQEVWDGYEQYF
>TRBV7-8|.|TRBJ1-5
CASSGMEGGNQPQHF
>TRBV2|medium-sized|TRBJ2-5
CASEYPELAGVQETQYF
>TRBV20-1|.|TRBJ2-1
CSAELAAEGYNEQFF
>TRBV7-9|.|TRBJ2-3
CASEGTDTQYF
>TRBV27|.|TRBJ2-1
CASSLGRYNEQFF
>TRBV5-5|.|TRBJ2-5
CASSYQEAQYF
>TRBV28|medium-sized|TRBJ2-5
CASSTSGWIQYF
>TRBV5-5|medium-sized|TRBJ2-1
CASSLGSSHGNEQFF